These 21 T cell receptor beta chains were all obtained from the same sample, sequenced in a study of T-cell memory formation after mild COVID-19. Each CDR3 protein is one row after TCRdb ran MiXCR on the 5' RACE reads. The table lists about 280,000 distinct CDR3 sequences, 8% to 10% of them singletons. Sequenced input: PBMCs or a T cell subset sorted from them (not recorded which). Every receptor here comes from a man younger than 35 who had mild COVID-19 (a few samples of this study predate the infection). Cell type and time point are not known.

J is TRBJ2-1 and V is TRBV6-6; 7 bases are a match to TRBD2. Germline-derived CDR1 and CDR2 are MNHNY and SVGAGI (reference sequence). V lost 5 bases to trimming and J lost 0 bases; unmatched junction nucleotides: 7. The CDR3 is 16 residues long. The CDR3 DNA is TGTGCCAGCAGTCCCTTAGCGGGCCTCTCCTACAATGAGCAGTTCTTC. Protein product: CASSPLAGLSYNEQFF.

The rearrangement joins TRBV12-3 or TRBV12-4 to TRBJ2-7, with a possible D match to TRBD2 (6 bases). Trimming stripped 4 bases from V and 5 bases from J, with 9 bases between. This CDR3 has 12 amino acids. CDR3 nucleotide sequence: TGTGCCAGCAGTTGGAGGGGCCACGAGCAGTACGTC. This encodes CASSWRGHEQYV.

The chain has TRBV20-1 and TRBJ2-3, with D possibly matching TRBD1 (6 bases). CDR3 size: 15 residues. Germline lookup yields CDR1 DFQATT and CDR2 SNEGSKA (reference sequence). The germline V and J ends were trimmed by 0 bases and 2 bases, with 12 bases remaining between them. The CDR3 loop reads CSARDRRQATDTQYF. As DNA, the CDR3 is TGCAGTGCTAGAGATCGGAGACAGGCCACAGATACGCAGTATTTT.

The chain uses TRBV4-1 and TRBJ2-2, with 7 bases matching TRBD2. Germline V gene lookup returns CDR1 MGHRA and CDR2 YSYEKL. The ends lost 4 bases at V and 2 bases at J; junction bases unmatched: 10. The CDR3 covers 17 residues. The chain's CDR3 is CASSLYFRDYNTGELFF. The CDR3 DNA is TGCGCCAGCAGCCTTTATTTCCGGGACTACAACACCGGGGAGCTGTTTTTT.

The chain is built from TRBV6-5 and TRBJ1-3; D unresolved. The V gene lost 0 bases and the J gene lost 0 bases, with 6 bases spanning the gap. The CDR3 is made up of 15 amino acids. CDR1 is MNHEY, CDR2 SVGAGI, per germline. CDR3 region: CASSYSLASGNTIYF. In DNA form, the CDR3 reads TGTGCCAGCAGTTACTCCCTGGCCTCTGGAAACACCATATATTTT.

This clonotype occurred once. Possible read error: a much larger clone is one base away. V and J are TRBV7-9 and TRBJ1-5; D is unclear. Near its end, the DNA agrees better with TRBJ2-3, so the J call may be wrong. Germline CDR1 is SEHNR and CDR2 is FQNEAQ (reference sequence). CDR3 size: 15 residues. The CDR3 loop reads CASSCPHGDLQPQYF. The DNA for the CDR3 is TGTGCCAGCAGCTGCCCCCACGGCGATTTGCAGCCCCAGTATTTT.

In this sample, this clonotype turned up many times. This chain uses TRBV6-6 with TRBJ1-2, with a tentative D call TRBD1 (5 bases). The CDR3 totals 17 residues. CDR1 and CDR2 (germline): MNHNY, SVGAGI (reference sequence). Deletions cut 4 bases from V and 3 bases from J, with 21 bases between. This chain's CDR3 is CASSSHRDLRRDYGYTF. CDR3 bases: TGTGCCAGCAGTTCCCACCGGGACCTCAGAAGGGACTATGGCTACACCTTC.

This clonotype was detected a few times. This chain uses TRBV7-2 with TRBJ1-6; TRBD1 might be the D (6 bases). Germline assignment: CDR1 SGHTA and CDR2 FQGNSA. The CDR3 runs to 14 residues. V lost 3 bases to trimming and J lost 10 bases, with 13 bases between them. CDR3 DNA: TGTGCCAGCAGCTTGGAAAGGACAGAATCACCCCTCCACTTT. Protein: CASSLERTESPLHF.

The chain joins TRBV3-1 to TRBJ1-1, with D unclear. This CDR3 is built from 17 residues. V was trimmed by 1 base and J by 0 bases, leaving 15 bases between them. From germline, CDR1 is LGHDT and CDR2 YNNKEL (reference sequence). The CDR3, as DNA: TGTGCCAGCAGCCAAGTTTGGGTGGAACCGATGAACACTGAAGCTTTCTTT. Residues: CASSQVWVEPMNTEAFF.

This clonotype showed up just a few times. The chain has TRBV4-3 and TRBJ2-2, with a possible D match to TRBD2 (6 bases). This CDR3 region has 14 residues. Germline-derived CDR1 and CDR2 are LGHNA and YSLEER. Trimming removed 1 base from V and 7 bases from J, with 10 bases in between. The CDR3 coding sequence is TGCGCCAGCAGCCAAGTGGAGGGAGTCGGGGAGCTGTTTTTT. It yields the protein CASSQVEGVGELFF.

The chain has TRBV6-6 and TRBJ1-2; D call uncertain. The CDR3 length is 14 residues. V gave up 2 bases and J gave up 1 base, with 8 bases separating them. Germline V gene sequence: CDR1 MNHNY, CDR2 SVGAGI (reference sequence). In DNA, the CDR3 is TGTGCCAGCAGTTACAATGCCCTTAACTATGGCTACACCTTC. This sequence encodes CASSYNALNYGYTF.

The chain is built from TRBV20-1 and TRBJ1-2; D not certain. The CDR3 length is 11 residues. With 5 bases removed from V and 7 bases from J, the gap between germline ends came to 11 bases. Germline V gene lookup returns CDR1 DFQATT and CDR2 SNEGSKA (reference sequence). Written as DNA, the CDR3 is TGCAGTGCTTCTCCCCGGCCTGGCTACACCTTC. Translation: CSASPRPGYTF.

V and J are TRBV7-3 and TRBJ2-2, with D tentatively TRBD1 (6 bases). The CDR3 consists of 14 residues. The V and J ends lost 6 bases and 5 bases respectively, with 13 bases between them. Per germline, CDR1 SGHTA and CDR2 FQGTGA. The CDR3 nucleotides are TGTGCCAGCAGACCAGGGGACGTTACCGGGGAGCTGTTTTTT. It specifies CASRPGDVTGELFF.

This clonotype was observed a handful of times. The gene calls are TRBV2 and TRBJ2-7; TRBD1 matches 7 bases. The CDR3 has 11 residues. CDR1 is SNHLY, CDR2 FYNNEI, per germline. The V gene end was trimmed by 2 bases and the J gene end by 11 bases; junction bases not matched to a gene: 3. The DNA of the CDR3 is TGTGCCAGCAGTGAATATCAGGGGGAGTACGTC. Translation: CASSEYQGEYV.

This clonotype was recorded only once. J is TRBJ2-1 and V is TRBV18; 8 nucleotides agree with TRBD1. Looked up from germline, CDR1 is KGHSH and CDR2 is LQKENI. This CDR3 comprises 13 residues. The ends lost 5 bases at V and 7 bases at J; junction bases unmatched: 4. This chain's CDR3 is CASSSTGENEQFF. CDR3 bases: TGTGCCAGCTCATCGACAGGGGAGAATGAGCAGTTCTTC.

This clonotype came up many times. The rearrangement links TRBV4-2 to TRBJ2-1; D not certain. The CDR3 extends over 13 amino acids. The germline gives CDR1 LGHNA, CDR2 YNFKEQ. Trimming removed 0 bases from V and 8 bases from J, with 8 bases in between. CDR3 coding DNA: TGTGCCAGCAGCCAAGAGGTCTGGGATGAGCAGTTCTTC. Translation: CASSQEVWDEQFF.

This clonotype came up a few times. The chain recombines TRBV5-1 with TRBJ1-1; the D is unclear. Germline V gives CDR1 SGHRS, CDR2 YFSETQ. CDR3 length equals 13 residues. V was shortened by 0 bases and J by 8 bases, with 11 bases between the two germline ends. In DNA form, the CDR3 reads TGCGCCAGCAGCTTGGGGGCCGGAAGAGAAGCTTTCTTT. Its translation is CASSLGAGREAFF.

The chain couples TRBV7-2 to TRBJ1-5; D is undetermined. CDR1 SGHTA and CDR2 FQGNSA come from the germline V gene. This CDR3 has 13 residues. Trimming took off 1 base at V and 7 bases at J, with 8 bases between the two ends. The CDR3 DNA reads TGTGCCAGCAGCTTAGTCCTGGAACAGCCCCAGCATTTT. Amino acid sequence: CASSLVLEQPQHF.

V gene TRBV7-6 combines with J gene TRBJ2-2; TRBD2 aligns across 10 bases. This CDR3 contains 18 residues. Germline V gene lookup returns CDR1 SGHVS and CDR2 FNYEAQ. Trimming cost V 0 bases and J 4 bases; bases outside gene matches: 8. This chain's CDR3 is CASSLAPSGSPLTGELFF. CDR3 nucleotides: TGTGCCAGCAGCTTAGCGCCTAGCGGGAGCCCCCTCACCGGGGAGCTGTTTTTT.

This clonotype appeared many times. The J gene is TRBJ2-3, the V gene TRBV5-1; D tentatively reads TRBD1 or TRBD2 (5 bases each). The germline CDR1 and CDR2 sequences are SGHRS and YFSETQ. The CDR3 length is 14 residues. Trimming removed 0 bases at V and 9 bases at J, with 14 bases between. CDR3 DNA sequence: TGCGCCAGCAGCTTGGTATCGGGCGAGGGGACGCAGTATTTT. This encodes CASSLVSGEGTQYF.

This clonotype was picked up many times. The genes are TRBV7-9 and TRBJ2-7; 9 bases match TRBD2. V trimming: 2 bases; J trimming: 3 bases; junction bases outside the gene matches: 2. CDR3 length: 14 residues. CDR1 and CDR2 from the germline V gene are SEHNR and FQNEAQ (reference sequence). This CDR3 reads CASSLLAGFYEQYF. CDR3 DNA: TGTGCCAGCAGCTTACTAGCGGGGTTCTACGAGCAGTACTTC.